Presented here are 5 T cell receptor beta chains from one specimen sequenced in a study of cytomegalovirus exposure and HLA in healthy donors. The PCR ran on 60 Vbeta and 13 Jbeta primers. TCRdb's copy holds only in-frame clones and misses some; the assay was immunoSEQ multiplex PCR. Counted here are some 150,000 clones, 70% to 85% occurring once; the ten biggest clones make up roughly 1.9%. Sequences were obtained from PBMCs. These receptors were obtained from a woman aged 40 to 50 in good health and CMV-seronegative.

This CDR3 reads CASSYRSGRGFEKLFF. The CDR3 region has the DNA TGTGCCAGCAGTTACAGATCGGGCAGGGGGTTTGAAAAACTGTTTTTT. J is TRBJ1-4 and V is TRBV6-5, with 7 bases aligning to TRBD1. Germline lookup yields CDR1 MNHEY and CDR2 SVGAGI. The CDR3 covers 16 residues. Trimming took 2 bases from V and 7 from J; bases not matched to a gene: 10.

The chain employs TRBV10-3 and TRBJ1-2; TRBD1 might be the D (5 bases). This CDR3 has 16 amino acids. Germline V gene sequence: CDR1 ENHRY, CDR2 SYGVKD. Trimming pared 2 bases from V and 5 bases from J, leaving 18 bases between. The chain's CDR3 is CAISEPSRRRGYGYTF. The CDR3 DNA reads TGTGCCATCAGTGAGCCGTCGAGGAGGCGGGGGTATGGCTACACCTTC.

This clone was seen more than once but under ten times. The chain is built from TRBV4-3 and TRBJ2-1, with TRBD1 identical over 11 bases. V trimming: 2 bases; J trimming: 3 bases; junction bases outside the gene matches: 3. The CDR3 extends over 16 amino acids. Germline V CDR1 and CDR2: LGHNA, YSLEER. DNA for the CDR3: TGCGCCAGCAGCCAAACCGGGACAGGGGGCTACAATGAGCAGTTCTTC. It encodes CASSQTGTGGYNEQFF.

The rearrangement joins TRBV6-5 to TRBJ2-2, with 7 positions matching TRBD2. The CDR3 contains 15 residues. CDR1 MNHEY and CDR2 SVGAGI come from the germline V gene. Losses at the gene ends were 6 bases for V and 2 bases for J; bases not matched to a gene: 6. This CDR3 reads CASRLSGTNTGELFF. In DNA form, the CDR3 reads TGTGCCAGCAGATTAAGCGGGACTAACACCGGGGAGCTGTTTTTT.

This clone was seen just once. This rearrangement joins TRBV20-1 to TRBJ1-1; D is perhaps TRBD1 (6 bases). V lost 8 bases and J 4 bases, leaving 11 bases between the germline ends. The germline V gene has CDR1 DFQATT and CDR2 SNEGSKA (reference sequence). The CDR3 is 11 amino acids. Here the CDR3 DNA reads TGCAGTACACTCAGGGGCACTGAAGCTTTCTTT. It specifies CSTLRGTEAFF.